Reported below is one T cell receptor beta chain. Its antigen remains unknown. Included in the TCR beta cDNA libraries were unique molecular identifiers. MiXCR, applied by TCRdb to the PCR reads, yields one record per CDR3 protein. The table shows approximately 730,000 distinct CDR3 sequences, with 30% occurring only once. The sample belongs to a study of post-analysis software for immune sequencing data. Study details: Patients had relapsing-remitting, secondary progressive or progressive-relapsing multiple sclerosis; some lacked subtype.

Study-wide findings and caveats: Patients showed TRBV5-6, TRBV5-1 and TRBV20-1 among five TRBV segments more frequent than in controls. For normalized Chao1 diversity, multiple sclerosis patients scored significantly lower than controls did.

This CDR3 region has 14 residues. Trimming stripped 3 bases from V and 3 bases from J, with 11 bases between. CDR1 and CDR2 (germline): SNHLY, FYNNEI. The chain uses TRBV2 and TRBJ1-1; D remains unclear. Input material: blood. The source is a girl between 10 and 17 years old with multiple sclerosis. The CDR3 DNA sequence: TGTGCCAGCAGTGACCGGCGCACGGACACTGAAGCTTTCTTT. It is translated as CASSDRRTDTEAFF.